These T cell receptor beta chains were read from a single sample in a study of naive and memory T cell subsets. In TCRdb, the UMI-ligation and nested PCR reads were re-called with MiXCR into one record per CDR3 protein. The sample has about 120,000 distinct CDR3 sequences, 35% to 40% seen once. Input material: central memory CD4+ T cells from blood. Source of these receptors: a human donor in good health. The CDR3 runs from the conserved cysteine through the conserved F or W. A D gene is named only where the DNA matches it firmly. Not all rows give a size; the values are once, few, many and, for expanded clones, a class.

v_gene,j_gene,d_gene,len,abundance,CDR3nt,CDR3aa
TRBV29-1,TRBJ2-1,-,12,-,TGCAGCGCTGGGAGGGGGGAAAATGAGCAGTTCTTC,CSAGRGENEQFF
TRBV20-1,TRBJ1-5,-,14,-,TGCAGTGCTAGAGATTCGGGGACTTTAGGGCCCCAGCATTTT,CSARDSGTLGPQHF
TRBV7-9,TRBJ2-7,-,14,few,TGTGCCAGCAGCCGCTCGGGACAAGGATACGAGCAGTACTTC,CASSRSGQGYEQYF
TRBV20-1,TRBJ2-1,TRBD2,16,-,TGCAGTGCTAGAGATCACGCGGGAGGCTCCTACAATGAGCAGTTCTTC,CSARDHAGGSYNEQFF
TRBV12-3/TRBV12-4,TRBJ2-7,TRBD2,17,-,TGTGCCAGCAGTTCCTGGATAGGGACTAGCGATCCCTACGAGCAGTACTTC,CASSSWIGTSDPYEQYF
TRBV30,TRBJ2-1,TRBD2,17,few,TGTGCCTGGAGAAGGGAGGGATCGCCTATAATTTACAATGAGCAGTTCTTC,CAWRREGSPIIYNEQFF
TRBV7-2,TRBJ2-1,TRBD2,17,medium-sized,TGTGCCAGCAGCTGGAACCGGTTGACTAGCGGGAACAATGAGCAGTTCTTC,CASSWNRLTSGNNEQFF
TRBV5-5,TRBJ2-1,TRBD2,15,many,TGTGCCAGCAGCTTGGAGGCTAGCGGGAGCTATGAGCAGTTCTTC,CASSLEASGSYEQFF
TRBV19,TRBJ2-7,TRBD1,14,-,TGTGCCAGTAGTTTGGCCCGGGACAGGGATGAGCAGTACTTC,CASSLARDRDEQYF
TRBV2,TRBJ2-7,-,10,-,TGTGCCAGCGCACGGAACGAGCAGTACTTC,CASARNEQYF
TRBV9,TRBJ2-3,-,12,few,TGTGCCAGCAGCTTCCGAGAGGATACGCAGTATTTT,CASSFREDTQYF
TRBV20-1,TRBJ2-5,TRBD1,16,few,TGCAGTGCTAGTGGCACAGGGGGTTTGTGGTCGGAGACCCAGTACTTC,CSASGTGGLWSETQYF
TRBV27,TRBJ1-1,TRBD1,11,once,TGTGCTACCCACAGGGGGACTGAAGCTTTCTTT,CATHRGTEAFF
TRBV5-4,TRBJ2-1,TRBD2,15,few,TGTGCCAGTGTAAATAGACTAGCGGGGGCCAATGAGCAGTTCTTC,CASVNRLAGANEQFF
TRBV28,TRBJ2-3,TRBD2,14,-,TGTGCCAGCAGCCAGGGACTAAACACAGATACGCAGTATTTT,CASSQGLNTDTQYF
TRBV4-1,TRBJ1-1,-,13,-,TGCGCCAGCCGTATGACTCCGAACACTGAAGCTTTCTTT,CASRMTPNTEAFF
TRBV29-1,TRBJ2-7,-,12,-,TGCAGCGTTGAAGATAAGGGGTACCAGCAGTACTTC,CSVEDKGYQQYF
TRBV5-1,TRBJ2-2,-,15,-,TGCGCCAGCAGCTTTCGGGCTACCGAGACCGGGGAGCTGTTTTTT,CASSFRATETGELFF
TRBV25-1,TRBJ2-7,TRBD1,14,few,TGTGCCAGCAGTGCTCGGACAGGAAACCTCGAGCAGTACTTC,CASSARTGNLEQYF
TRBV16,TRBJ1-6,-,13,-,TGTGCCAGCAGCCAAACGACCGGGCAACCCCTCCACTTT,CASSQTTGQPLHF
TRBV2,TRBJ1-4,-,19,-,TGTGCCAGCAGTGACAGTCCGCCCGGGACCAGACTTCATAATGAAAAACTGTTTTTT,CASSDSPPGTRLHNEKLFF
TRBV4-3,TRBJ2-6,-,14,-,TGCGCCAGCAGCCAAGTTGCACGGGCCAACGTCCTGACTTTC,CASSQVARANVLTF
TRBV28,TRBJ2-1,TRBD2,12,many,TGTGCCAGCAGTTTTCCAGCGGGAGTAGGATTCTTC,CASSFPAGVGFF
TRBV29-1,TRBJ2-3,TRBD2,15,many,TGCAGCGTCGCCGTTCTAGCGGGAACGGTAGATACGCAGTATTTT,CSVAVLAGTVDTQYF
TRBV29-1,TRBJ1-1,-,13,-,TGCAGCGCTGCTTTCGGGGAAAACACTGAAGCTTTCTTT,CSAAFGENTEAFF
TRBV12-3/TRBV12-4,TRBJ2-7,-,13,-,TGTGCCAGCAGTTCAACTAGTTTATACGAGCAGTACTTC,CASSSTSLYEQYF
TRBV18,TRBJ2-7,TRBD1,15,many,TGTGCCAGCTCTAAGGCCGGGACAGAGGCACAAGAGCAGTACTTC,CASSKAGTEAQEQYF
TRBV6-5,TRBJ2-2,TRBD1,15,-,TGTGCCAGCAGTTGGGACAGGGGGCCCACCGGGGAGCTGTTTTTT,CASSWDRGPTGELFF
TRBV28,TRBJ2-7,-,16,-,TGTGCCAGCAGTAACCCACGGGAGTGGGCCTCCTACGAGCAGTACTTC,CASSNPREWASYEQYF
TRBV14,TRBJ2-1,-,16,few,TGTGCCAGCAGCCAAGATGGTAGTAGTTTCTACAATGAGCAGTTCTTC,CASSQDGSSFYNEQFF
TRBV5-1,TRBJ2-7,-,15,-,TGCGCCAGCAGCTTGTGGAGCGGAATAGGGTACGAGCAGTACTTC,CASSLWSGIGYEQYF
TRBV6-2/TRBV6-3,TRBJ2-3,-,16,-,TGTGCCAGCAGTTACTCGACTCGGGGAGTGGAAGATACGCAGTATTTT,CASSYSTRGVEDTQYF
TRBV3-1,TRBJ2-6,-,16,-,TGTGCCAGCAGAGCAGGGACATTCTCTGGGGCCAACGTCCTGACTTTC,CASRAGTFSGANVLTF
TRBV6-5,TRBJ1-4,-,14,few,TGTGCCAGCAGTTACGTGGGGGCAGGTGAAAAACTGTTTTTT,CASSYVGAGEKLFF
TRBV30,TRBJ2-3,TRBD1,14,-,TGTGCCTGGAGTCTAGGAGGACAGGCAGATACGCAGTATTTT,CAWSLGGQADTQYF
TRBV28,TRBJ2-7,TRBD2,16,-,TGTGCCAGCAGTTTACGGACTAGCGGTTGGTTCTACGAGCAGTACTTC,CASSLRTSGWFYEQYF
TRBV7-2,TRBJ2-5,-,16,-,TGTGCCAGCAGCCCCCCATGGCCGCAGCGAAAAGAGACCCAGTACTTC,CASSPPWPQRKETQYF
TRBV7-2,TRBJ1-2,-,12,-,TGTGCCAGCAGCCCAGCCGGATATGGCTACACCTTC,CASSPAGYGYTF
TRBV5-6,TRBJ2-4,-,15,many,TGTGCCAGCAGCTTGGGGTTAAGGGCCAAAAACATTCAGTACTTC,CASSLGLRAKNIQYF
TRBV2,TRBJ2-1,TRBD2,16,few,TGTGCCAGCAGCGCGAATGGACTAGCGGGCTACAATGAGCAGTTCTTC,CASSANGLAGYNEQFF
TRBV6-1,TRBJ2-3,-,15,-,TGTGCCAGCAGTGAAGGGGTGGGACCCACAGATACGCAGTATTTT,CASSEGVGPTDTQYF
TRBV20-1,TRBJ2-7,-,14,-,TGCAGTGCTAGTCGAGACGGCAATGTCTACGAGCAGTACTTC,CSASRDGNVYEQYF
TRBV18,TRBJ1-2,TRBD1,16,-,TGTGCCAGCTCACCATTGAAGCCCGGGACAGTCTATGGCTACACCTTC,CASSPLKPGTVYGYTF
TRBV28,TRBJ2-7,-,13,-,TGTGCCAGCAGGGGGGGAGGTCGAGAAGAGCAGTACTTC,CASRGGGREEQYF
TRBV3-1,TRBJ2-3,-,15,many,TGTGCCAGCAGCCAAAGTACACGAGAGGGAGATACGCAGTATTTT,CASSQSTREGDTQYF
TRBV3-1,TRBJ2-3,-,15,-,TGTGCCAGCAGCCAAGGAGGGCCGGGACGCGATACGCAGTATTTT,CASSQGGPGRDTQYF
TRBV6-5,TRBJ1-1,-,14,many,TGTGCCAGCAGTTACGGAGGGGTGGACACTGAAGCTTTCTTT,CASSYGGVDTEAFF
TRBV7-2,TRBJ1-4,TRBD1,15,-,TGTGCCAGCAGCTTAGCTCGGACAGGGACTGAAAAACTGTTTTTT,CASSLARTGTEKLFF
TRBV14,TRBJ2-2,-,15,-,TGTGCCAGCAGCCAAGCTCAGGGTAACACCGGGGAGCTGTTTTTT,CASSQAQGNTGELFF
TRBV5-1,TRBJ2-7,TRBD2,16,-,TGCGCCAGCAGCCTGGGTCGTAGCGGGAGTCGGTACGAGCAGTACTTC,CASSLGRSGSRYEQYF
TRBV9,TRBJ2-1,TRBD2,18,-,TGTGCCAGCAGCGTCGCCCCTCTCTCAGCGGGATATTACAATGAGCAGTTCTTC,CASSVAPLSAGYYNEQFF